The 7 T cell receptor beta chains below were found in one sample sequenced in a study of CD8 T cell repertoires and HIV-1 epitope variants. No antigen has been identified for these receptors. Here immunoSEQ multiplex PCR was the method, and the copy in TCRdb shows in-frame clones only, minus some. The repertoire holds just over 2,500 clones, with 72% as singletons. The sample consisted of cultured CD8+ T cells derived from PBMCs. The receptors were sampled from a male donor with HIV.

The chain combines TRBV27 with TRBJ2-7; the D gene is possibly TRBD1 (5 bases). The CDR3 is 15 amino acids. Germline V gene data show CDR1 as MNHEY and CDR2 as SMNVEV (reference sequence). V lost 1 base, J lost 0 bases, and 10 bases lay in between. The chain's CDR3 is CASSLLAGSSYEQYF. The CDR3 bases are TGTGCCAGCAGTTTATTGGCAGGGTCCTCCTACGAGCAGTACTTC.

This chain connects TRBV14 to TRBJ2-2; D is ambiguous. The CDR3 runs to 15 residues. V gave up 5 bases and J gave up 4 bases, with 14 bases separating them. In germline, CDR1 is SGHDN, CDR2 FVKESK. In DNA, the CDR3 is TGTGCCAGCAGCGCGCATCAGCTATCCACCGGGGAGCTGTTTTTT. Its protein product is CASSAHQLSTGELFF. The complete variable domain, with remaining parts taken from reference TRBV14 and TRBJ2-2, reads EAGVTQFPSHSVIEKGQTVTLRCDPISGHDNLYWYRRVMGKEIKFLLHFVKESKQDESGMPNNRFLAERTGGTYSTLKVQPAELEDSGVYFCASSAHQLSTGELFFGEGSRLTVL.

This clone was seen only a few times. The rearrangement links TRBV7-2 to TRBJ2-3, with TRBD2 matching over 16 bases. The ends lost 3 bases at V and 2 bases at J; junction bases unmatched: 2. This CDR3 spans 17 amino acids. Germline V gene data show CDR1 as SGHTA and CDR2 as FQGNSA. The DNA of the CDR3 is TGTGCCAGCAGCTTGGGACTAGCGGGAGGGCCCACAGATACGCAGTATTTT. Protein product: CASSLGLAGGPTDTQYF.

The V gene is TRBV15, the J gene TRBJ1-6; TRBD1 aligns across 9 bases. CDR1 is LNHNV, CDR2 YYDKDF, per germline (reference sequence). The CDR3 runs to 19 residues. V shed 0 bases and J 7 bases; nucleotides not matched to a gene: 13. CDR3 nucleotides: TGTGCCACCAGCAGAGATTTGAGGGGACAGGGAAGGGCAAATTCACCCCTCCACTTT. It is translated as CATSRDLRGQGRANSPLHF.

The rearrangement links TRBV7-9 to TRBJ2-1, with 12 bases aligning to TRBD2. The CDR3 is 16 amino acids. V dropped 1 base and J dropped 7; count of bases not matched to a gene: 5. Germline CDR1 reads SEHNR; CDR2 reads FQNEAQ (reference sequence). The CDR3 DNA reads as TGTGCCAGCAGCTTAGTCCTAGGGACTAGCGGGAATGAGCAGTTCTTC. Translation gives CASSLVLGTSGNEQFF. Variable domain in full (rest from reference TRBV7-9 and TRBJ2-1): DTGVSQNPRHKITKRGQNVTFRCDPISEHNRLYWYRQTLGQGPEFLTYFQNEAQLEKSRLLSDRFSAERPKGSFSTLEIQRTEQGDSAMYLCASSLVLGTSGNEQFFGPGTRLTVL.

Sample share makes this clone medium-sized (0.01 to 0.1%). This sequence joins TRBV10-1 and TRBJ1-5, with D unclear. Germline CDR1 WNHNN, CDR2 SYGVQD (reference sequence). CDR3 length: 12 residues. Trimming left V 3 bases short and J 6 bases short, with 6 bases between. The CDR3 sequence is CASSDLGQPQHF. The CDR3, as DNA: TGCGCCAGCAGTGATCTGGGTCAGCCCCAGCATTTT.

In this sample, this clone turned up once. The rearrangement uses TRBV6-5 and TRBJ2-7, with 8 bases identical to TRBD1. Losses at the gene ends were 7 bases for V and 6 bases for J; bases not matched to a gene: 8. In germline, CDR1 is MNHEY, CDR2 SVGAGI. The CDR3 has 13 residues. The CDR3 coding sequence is TGTGCCAGCACCAGGACAGGGACCGGCGAGCAGTACTTC. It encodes CASTRTGTGEQYF.